The rows below give T cell receptor beta chains drawn from one sample of a study of shared clonotypes between healthy human individuals. Some clones are missing from TCRdb's copy, which holds only in-frame ones; the method was immunoSEQ multiplex PCR. The repertoire holds over a million clones, with 75% to 80% as singletons. The sequencing sample was made of memory CD4+ T cells from PBMCs. These TCRs come from a man between 18 and 35 years old in good health. Some clones in this sample may be carry-over from other donors' samples. Each CDR3 is given with its conserved first and last residue. The D gene is left open where the match is weak. Clone size, where shown, is once, few, many, or a class for clones that have expanded.

TRBD1	NA	TRBV11-3	TRBJ2-7	14	CASSPGQGAGEQYF	TGTGCCAGCAGCCCAGGACAGGGGGCTGGGGAGCAGTACTTC
NA	NA	TRBV20-1	TRBJ2-1	11	CSAFVNNEQFF	TGCAGTGCATTCGTAAACAATGAGCAGTTCTTC
NA	NA	TRBV27	TRBJ1-5	18	CADGLGATQWVGNQPQHF	TGTGCCGACGGTCTAGGGGCCACACAGTGGGTCGGCAATCAGCCCCAGCATTTT
TRBD2	few	TRBV9	TRBJ2-7	16	CASSPPGLAGEGEQYF	TGTGCCAGCAGCCCCCCGGGACTAGCGGGAGAGGGTGAGCAGTACTTC
NA	NA	TRBV28	TRBJ1-5	14	CASSSDRLEQPQHF	TGTGCCAGCAGTTCCGACAGGCTTGAGCAGCCCCAGCATTTT
NA	NA	TRBV6-1	TRBJ2-1	15	CASSVAGFNVGEQFF	TGTGCCAGCAGTGTAGCCGGGTTTAACGTCGGTGAGCAGTTCTTC
NA	NA	TRBV5-1	TRBJ2-4	14	CASSHGYSKNIQYF	TGCGCCAGCAGTCATGGGTATTCCAAAAACATTCAGTACTTC
NA	NA	TRBV4-2	TRBJ1-1	16	CASSQGAGGGRTEAFF	TGTGCCAGCAGCCAAGGGGCCGGGGGAGGTCGCACTGAAGCTTTCTTT
NA	NA	TRBV6-5	TRBJ1-1	16	CASSYRGINMNTEAFF	TGTGCCAGCAGTTACCGCGGGATCAATATGAACACTGAAGCTTTCTTT
NA	NA	TRBV29-1	TRBJ2-7	12	CSVATGTYEQYF	TGCAGCGTTGCGACGGGAACCTACGAGCAGTACTTC
NA	many	TRBV27	TRBJ1-1	11	CASSYRSKAFF	TGTGCCAGCAGTTACAGATCAAAAGCTTTCTTT
NA	NA	TRBV18	TRBJ1-4	14	CASSQEGRGEKLFF	TGTGCCAGCTCACAAGAGGGGCGGGGTGAAAAACTGTTTTTT
NA	once	TRBV5-1	TRBJ1-3	16	CASSLAGNPSGNTIYF	TGCGCCAGCAGCTTGGCAGGGAATCCATCTGGAAACACCATATATTTT
NA	NA	TRBV5-1	TRBJ2-3	12	CASSRTGNTQYF	TGCGCCAGCAGCCGCACCGGAAATACGCAGTATTTT
NA	NA	TRBV11-2	TRBJ2-1	14	CASSLPLSYNEQFF	TGTGCCAGCAGCTTACCTCTCTCCTACAATGAGCAGTTCTTC
NA	NA	TRBV6-6	TRBJ1-2	11	CASSGQYGYTF	TGTGCCAGCTCCGGACAGTATGGCTACACCTTC
TRBD2	NA	TRBV5-1	TRBJ2-7	16	CASSLASGSLIYEQYF	TGCGCCAGCAGCTTGGCTAGCGGGAGTCTTATTTACGAGCAGTACTTC
NA	once	TRBV28	TRBJ1-5	16	CASSLGTVIASKPQHF	TGTGCCAGCAGTTTAGGGACTGTTATAGCATCAAAGCCCCAGCATTTT
NA	NA	TRBV28	TRBJ1-1	13	CASLGPLVTEAFF	TGTGCCAGCCTGGGACCTTTGGTCACTGAAGCTTTCTTT
NA	NA	TRBV5-6	TRBJ2-1	15	CASSLEESSYNEQFF	TGTGCCAGCAGCTTAGAGGAGAGCTCCTACAATGAGCAGTTCTTC
TRBD1	NA	TRBV7-2	TRBJ1-1	14	CASSPAGGRTEAFF	TGTGCCAGCAGCCCTGCAGGGGGACGGACTGAAGCTTTCTTT
NA	NA	TRBV29-1	TRBJ1-5	13	CSVEQGGNQPQHF	TGCAGCGTTGAGCAGGGAGGCAATCAGCCCCAGCATTTT